One and the same sample provided the 11 T cell receptor beta chains below, sequenced in a study of beta chain features in type 1 diabetes. Expressed TCRB transcripts were sequenced because the isolated RNA had all been reverse transcribed beforehand. Clones were read by immunoSEQ multiplex PCR, and TCRdb kept only the in-frame ones, dropping some. The table records 150,000 to 180,000 clones, roughly 10% of them present only once. The sample comprised central memory CD4+ T cells from blood. These receptor sequences come from a man in his late teens or twenties in good health.

This chain uses TRBV18 with TRBJ2-7; 16 bases agree with TRBD2. With V trimmed by 6 bases and J by 6 bases, 11 bases remained unmatched. This CDR3 comprises 17 residues. Germline V lookup: CDR1 KGHSH, CDR2 LQKENI. CDR3 residues: CASSPGTSGRGGGEQYF. CDR3 bases: TGTGCCAGCTCTCCCGGGACTAGCGGGAGGGGCGGCGGCGAGCAGTACTTC.

This clone was counted between two and nine times. This sequence joins TRBV30 and TRBJ2-1, with TRBD2 identical over 8 bases. The germline V gene encodes CDR1 GTSNPN and CDR2 SVGIG (reference sequence). The CDR3 runs to 12 residues. The CDR3 nucleotides are TGTGCGATTAGCGGGGTCAACAATGAGCAGTTCTTC. It yields the protein CAISGVNNEQFF.

This clone was counted ten times or more. The chain couples TRBV5-4 to TRBJ2-3; the match to TRBD2 covers 8 bases. After removal of 4 bases from V and 2 bases from J, the junction contained 9 bases not matched to a gene. The germline V gene encodes CDR1 SGHNT and CDR2 YYREEE (reference sequence). CDR3 length equals 16 residues. CDR3 region: CASSLGGSGDTDTQYF. CDR3 coding DNA: TGTGCCAGCAGCCTCGGGGGTAGCGGGGACACAGATACGCAGTATTTT. Full variable domain (rest looked up from reference TRBV5-4 and TRBJ2-3): ETGVTQSPTHLIKTRGQQVTLRCSSQSGHNTVSWYQQALGQGPQFIFQYYREEENGRGNFPPRFSGLQFPNYSSELNVNALELDDSALYLCASSLGGSGDTDTQYFGPGTRLTVL.

The chain links TRBV4-3 to TRBJ1-4; 8 nucleotides agree with TRBD1. The J segment lost 5 bases and the V segment lost 1 base, leaving 3 bases of the junction unmatched. Germline-derived CDR1 and CDR2 are LGHNA and YSLEER. CDR3 length: 15 residues. This CDR3 is CASSQVRQGNEKLFF. DNA of the CDR3: TGCGCCAGCAGCCAAGTGAGACAGGGGAATGAAAAACTGTTTTTT.

In this sample, this clone turned up many times. The rearrangement links TRBV7-9 to TRBJ2-7; 7 bases are shared with TRBD1. This CDR3 has 13 residues. CDR1 is SEHNR, CDR2 FQNEAQ, per germline (reference sequence). V was clipped by 4 bases and J by 0 bases; unmatched bases: 0. CDR3 bases: TGTGCCAGCAGCTGGGACAGCTCCTACGAGCAGTACTTC. Its protein product is CASSWDSSYEQYF. Variable domain in full (rest from reference TRBV7-9 and TRBJ2-7): DTGVSQNPRHKITKRGQNVTFRCDPISEHNRLYWYRQTLGQGPEFLTYFQNEAQLEKSRLLSDRFSAERPKGSFSTLEIQRTEQGDSAMYLCASSWDSSYEQYFGPGTRLTVT.

This clone was seen at least ten times. CDR3 residues: CASSLEFYNEQFF. Here the CDR3 DNA reads TGTGCCAGCAGCCTCGAATTTTACAATGAGCAGTTCTTC. This chain uses TRBV4-2 with TRBJ2-1, with D uncertain. V dropped 4 bases and J dropped 4 bases, with 8 bases sitting between them. Germline CDR1 LGHNA, CDR2 YNFKEQ. This CDR3 has 13 amino acids.

This clone was seen more than once but under ten times. This chain uses TRBV4-2 with TRBJ2-3, with D perhaps matching TRBD2 (5 bases). The length of the CDR3 is 15 residues. The V gene lost 1 base and the J gene lost 8 bases, with 16 bases spanning the gap. The germline gives CDR1 LGHNA, CDR2 YNFKEQ. CDR3 region: CASSQGTLLSATQYF. In DNA, the CDR3 is TGTGCCAGCAGCCAAGGGACTCTACTGTCGGCTACGCAGTATTTT.

This clone was counted between two and nine times. A far larger clone is off by one base, so a read error is likely. This rearrangement joins TRBV7-8 to TRBJ2-5, with D perhaps being TRBD1 or TRBD2 (5 bases each). Germline CDR1 SGHVS, CDR2 FQNEAQ. This CDR3 has 14 residues. CDR3 bases: TGCGCCAGCAGCCAAGTGGGGACCCAAGAGACCCAGTACTTC. Residues: CASSQVGTQETQYF.

This clone was detected a few times. The chain couples TRBV7-9 to TRBJ1-1; no clear D gene. Per the germline V gene, CDR1 is SEHNR and CDR2 is FQNEAQ (reference sequence). Trimming shortened V by 5 bases and J by 11 bases, and 18 bases separated the two germline ends. This CDR3 has 13 amino acids. CDR3 protein: CASSPADAPKAFF. CDR3 in DNA: TGTGCCAGCAGCCCGGCTGACGCCCCAAAGGCTTTCTTT. Full variable domain (outside the CDR3, taken from reference TRBV7-9 and TRBJ1-1): DTGVSQNPRHKITKRGQNVTFRCDPISEHNRLYWYRQTLGQGPEFLTYFQNEAQLEKSRLLSDRFSAERPKGSFSTLEIQRTEQGDSAMYLCASSPADAPKAFFGQGTRLTVV.

This clone was seen only a few times. The CDR3 nucleotides read TGTGCCAGCAGCGTGGGGTCGGGAGACACAGATACGCAGTATTTT. Its protein is CASSVGSGDTDTQYF. V and J are TRBV9 and TRBJ2-3, with D possibly TRBD2 on 6 matching bases. Trimming stripped 2 bases from V and 2 bases from J, with 12 bases between. The germline V gene encodes CDR1 SGDLS and CDR2 YYNGEE. The CDR3 runs to 15 residues.

The chain has TRBV7-9 and TRBJ2-5, with unresolved D. This CDR3 is built from 18 residues. Germline V gene data show CDR1 as SEHNR and CDR2 as FQNEAQ (reference sequence). V lost 5 bases, J lost 4 bases, and 26 bases lay in between. CDR3 in DNA: TGTGCCAGCAGCCCCAGGCGGTCGGTCTCCCGGACCCCAGAGACCCAGTACTTC. Its translation is CASSPRRSVSRTPETQYF.